Listed below are T cell receptor beta chains from one sample, sequenced in a study of shared T cell receptors in the human thymus. Clones were read by immunoSEQ multiplex PCR, and TCRdb kept only the in-frame ones, dropping some. Among about 660,000 clones listed, roughly 90% were seen once. In addition, the sample was reused for a study of human thymus T cells.

The sample comprised thymocytes. The receptors originated from a boy under three years old with a congenital heart defect. Each CDR3 is given with its conserved first and last residue. The D gene is left open where the match is weak. Size tells how often a clone was seen (once, few, many) or the class of an expanded clone, and some rows leave it out.

d_call	clone_size	v_call	j_call	cdr3_nt	cdr3_aa
.	.	TRBV19	TRBJ1-5	TGTGCCAGTAGTACCCGACAGGCCGGCAATCAGCCCCAGCATTTT	CASSTRQAGNQPQHF
.	.	TRBV29-1	TRBJ2-1	TGCAGCGGGGGCGGGACCCCAAATCCTTACAATGAGCAGTTCTTC	CSGGGTPNPYNEQFF
TRBD1	few	TRBV28	TRBJ2-7	TGTGCCAGCAGCCTCCACGGAGTACAGGGGCCCTCCTACGAGCAGTACTTC	CASSLHGVQGPSYEQYF
TRBD2	.	TRBV5-4	TRBJ2-3	TGTGCCAGCAGCTTCCTTGGTCAAGCGGGACTCACAGATACGCAGTATTTT	CASSFLGQAGLTDTQYF
TRBD1	.	TRBV11-1	TRBJ1-1	TGTGCCAGCAGCTTAGCAGGGACAGGGGACCTAAACACTGAAGCTTTCTTT	CASSLAGTGDLNTEAFF
.	.	TRBV30	TRBJ2-3	TGTGCCTGCAATCCAGCGGGTACGCAGTATTTT	CACNPAGTQYF
.	few	TRBV5-1	TRBJ1-2	TGCGCCAGCAGCCCGGGGAGCCCGGGTAGCTATGGCTACACCTTC	CASSPGSPGSYGYTF
TRBD2	few	TRBV2	TRBJ2-7	TGTGCCAGCAGTAGTCTAGCGGGAGTCGAGCAGTACTTC	CASSSLAGVEQYF
.	.	TRBV11-3	TRBJ2-1	TGTGCCAGCAGCCCCATCACCTGGAGCTCCTACAATGAGCAGTTCTTC	CASSPITWSSYNEQFF
.	once	TRBV20-1	TRBJ2-7	TGCAGTGCTAGACCCAACTACGAGCAGTACTTC	CSARPNYEQYF
TRBD2	few	TRBV4-3	TRBJ2-1	TGCGCCAGCAGCCAAGGACTAGCGGGAGGAGGGAATGAGCAGTTCTTC	CASSQGLAGGGNEQFF
.	.	TRBV5-4	TRBJ2-5	TGTGCCAGCAGCTTGGGACTTACCTCCCGGGAGACCCAGTACTTC	CASSLGLTSRETQYF
TRBD2	.	TRBV5-8	TRBJ2-7	TGTGCCAGCAGCCCGGATGCGGGAGAATACGAGCAGTACTTC	CASSPDAGEYEQYF
TRBD2	.	TRBV27	TRBJ2-1	TGTGCCAGCAGTCTACGACTAGCGGGAGCAGTGAACAATGAGCAGTTCTTC	CASSLRLAGAVNNEQFF
.	.	TRBV6-5	TRBJ2-5	TGTGCCAGCAGGGGGACTGTTAAAGAGACCCAGTACTTC	CASRGTVKETQYF
.	.	TRBV5-6	TRBJ2-2	TGTGCCAGCAGCCCTATTAGTGAAACCGGGGAGCTGTTTTTT	CASSPISETGELFF
.	.	TRBV7-9	TRBJ2-3	TGTGCCAGCAGCCTGACCCCACAAGGAGGCACAGATACGCAGTATTTT	CASSLTPQGGTDTQYF
.	.	TRBV18	TRBJ2-7	TGTGCCAGCTCATCCTACAGGGAGAGGAACTCCTACGAGCAGTACTTC	CASSSYRERNSYEQYF
TRBD1	.	TRBV27	TRBJ1-1	TGTGCCAGCAGTTTAGGGGATATCGGACAGGAGGGGACTGAAGCTTTCTTT	CASSLGDIGQEGTEAFF
.	once	TRBV30	TRBJ2-7	TGTGCCTGGACCTCAGGCTCTTCCTACGAGCAGTACTTC	CAWTSGSSYEQYF
.	.	TRBV25-1	TRBJ2-5	TGTGCCAGCAGTGGTGAGAAGACCCAGTACTTC	CASSGEKTQYF
TRBD1	.	TRBV5-5	TRBJ1-2	TGTGCCAGCAGCCGACAGGGAGAAAGGGGTGGCTACACCTTC	CASSRQGERGGYTF
TRBD2	.	TRBV5-6	TRBJ2-1	TGTGCCAGCAGTCTAGACACTAGCGGGAGGGCGCTTATGAATGAGCAGTTCTTC	CASSLDTSGRALMNEQFF
.	once	TRBV6-5	TRBJ2-7	TGTGCCAGCATGGAGGTAGCGTTGCCTTACGAGCAGTACTTC	CASMEVALPYEQYF
TRBD2	.	TRBV27	TRBJ2-7	TGTGCCAGCAGTTTACTTCTAGCGGCGTCCTACGAGCAGTACTTC	CASSLLLAASYEQYF
TRBD2	.	TRBV10-3	TRBJ2-1	TGTGCCATCAGGACTAGCGGGAGGAATGAGCAGTTCTTC	CAIRTSGRNEQFF
TRBD2	few	TRBV28	TRBJ2-3	TGTGCCAGCAGTTTCCCTACGACTAGGAAGCGGGAGCAGCCAGATACGCAGTATTTT	CASSFPTTRKREQPDTQYF
TRBD1	few	TRBV28	TRBJ1-4	TGTGCCAGCACCCCAACCCTCGACAGGGTTAATGAAAAACTGTTTTTT	CASTPTLDRVNEKLFF